This T cell receptor beta chain was captured by sequencing in a study of T cell repertoires in cytomegalovirus infection. Across the study: In public TCR beta signatures, there were indications of both CMV infection and matching HLA type.

MiXCR, applied by TCRdb to the reads, yields one record per CDR3 protein. In the table there are under 350,000 distinct CDR3 sequences, roughly a tenth of which are singletons. Findings of the study overall: The response measured ex vivo was dominated by TCR beta clonotypes (HLA-C-restricted and CMV-specific).

Looked up from germline, CDR1 is LGHNA and CDR2 is YNFKEQ. V was pared by 0 bases and J by 2 bases, with 5 bases between. The CDR3 is made up of 13 amino acids. As regards this clonotype: As yet, its antigen is unknown.

The source is a human donor in good health (CMV status not recorded). Some clones in this sample may be carry-over from other donors' samples. Input material: PBMCs. The gene calls are TRBV4-2 and TRBJ2-7, with no clear D. The CDR3 sequence: CASSQEWTYEQYF. CDR3 coding DNA: TGTGCCAGCAGCCAAGAGTGGACCTACGAGCAGTACTTC.